The T cell receptor (beta chain) described here comes from a study of shared clonotypes between healthy human individuals. The assay ran at deep level. Sequencing was performed with immunoSEQ multiplex PCR; in TCRdb, only in-frame clones are kept and a portion is missing. This table has 600,000 to 750,000 clones, around 91% appearing once. CDR3 length: 13 residues. V was clipped by 1 base and J by 6 bases, with 10 bases between them. Germline V lookup: CDR1 SGHAT, CDR2 FQNNGV. This receptor was identified in a man aged 18-30 years in good health. Some clones in this sample may be carry-over from other donors' samples. V gene TRBV11-2 combines with J gene TRBJ2-7, with no clear D. The specimen was memory CD8+ T cells from PBMCs. Subset reported: CD45RO+ cells pooled with CCR7-negative TemRA cells. Written as DNA, the CDR3 is TGTGCCAGCAGCTTAGTTTTAGGTGGCGAGCAGTACTTC. Protein sequence: CASSLVLGGEQYF.